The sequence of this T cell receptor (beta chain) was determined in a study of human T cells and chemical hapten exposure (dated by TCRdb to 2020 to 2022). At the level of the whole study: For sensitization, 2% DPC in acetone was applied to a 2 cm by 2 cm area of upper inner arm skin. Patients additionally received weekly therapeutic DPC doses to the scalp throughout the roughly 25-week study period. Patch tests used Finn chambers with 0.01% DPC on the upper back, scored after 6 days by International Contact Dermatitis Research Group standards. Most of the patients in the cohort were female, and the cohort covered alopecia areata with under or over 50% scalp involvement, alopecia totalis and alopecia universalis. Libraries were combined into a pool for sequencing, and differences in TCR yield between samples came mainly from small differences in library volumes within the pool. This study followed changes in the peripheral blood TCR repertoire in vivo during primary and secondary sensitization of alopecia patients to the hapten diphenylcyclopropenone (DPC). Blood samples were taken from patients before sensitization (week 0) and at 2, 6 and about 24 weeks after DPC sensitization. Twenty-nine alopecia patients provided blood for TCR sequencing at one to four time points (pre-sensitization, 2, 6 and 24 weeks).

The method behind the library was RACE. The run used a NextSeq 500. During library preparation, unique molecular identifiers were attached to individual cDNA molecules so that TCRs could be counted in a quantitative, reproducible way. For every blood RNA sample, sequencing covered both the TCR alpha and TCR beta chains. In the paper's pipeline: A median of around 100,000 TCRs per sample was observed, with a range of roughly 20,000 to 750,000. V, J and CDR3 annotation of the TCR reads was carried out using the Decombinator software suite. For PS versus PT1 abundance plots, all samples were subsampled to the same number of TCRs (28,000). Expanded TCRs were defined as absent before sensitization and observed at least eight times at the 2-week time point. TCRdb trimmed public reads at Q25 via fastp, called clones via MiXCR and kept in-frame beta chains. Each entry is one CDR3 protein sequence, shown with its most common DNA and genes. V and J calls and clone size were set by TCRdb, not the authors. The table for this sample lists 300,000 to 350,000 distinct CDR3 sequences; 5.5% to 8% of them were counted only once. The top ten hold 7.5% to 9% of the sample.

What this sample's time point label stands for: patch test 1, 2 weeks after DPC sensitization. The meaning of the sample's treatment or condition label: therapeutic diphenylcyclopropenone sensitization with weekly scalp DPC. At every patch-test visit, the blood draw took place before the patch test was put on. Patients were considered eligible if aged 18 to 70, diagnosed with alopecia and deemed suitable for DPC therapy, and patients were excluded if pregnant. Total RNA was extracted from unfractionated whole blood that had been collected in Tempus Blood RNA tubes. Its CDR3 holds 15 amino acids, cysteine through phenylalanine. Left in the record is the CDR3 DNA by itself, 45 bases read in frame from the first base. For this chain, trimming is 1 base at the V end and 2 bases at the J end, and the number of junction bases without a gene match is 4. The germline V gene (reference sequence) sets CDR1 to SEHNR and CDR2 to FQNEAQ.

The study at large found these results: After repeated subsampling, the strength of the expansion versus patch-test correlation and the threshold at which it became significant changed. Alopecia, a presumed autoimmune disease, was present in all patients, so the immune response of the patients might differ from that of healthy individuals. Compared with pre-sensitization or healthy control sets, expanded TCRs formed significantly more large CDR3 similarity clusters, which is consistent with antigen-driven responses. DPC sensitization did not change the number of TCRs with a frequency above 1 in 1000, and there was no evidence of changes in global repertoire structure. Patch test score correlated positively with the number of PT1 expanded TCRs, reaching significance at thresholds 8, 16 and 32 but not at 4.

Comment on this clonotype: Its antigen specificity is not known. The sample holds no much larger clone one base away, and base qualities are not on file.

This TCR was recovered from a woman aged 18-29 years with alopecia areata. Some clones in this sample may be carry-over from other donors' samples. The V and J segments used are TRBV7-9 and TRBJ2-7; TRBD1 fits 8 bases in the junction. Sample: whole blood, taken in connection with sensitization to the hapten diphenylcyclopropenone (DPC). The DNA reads TGTGCCAGCAGCTTAGGGGCAGGGGGCGCCTACGAGCAGTACTTC. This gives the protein CASSLGAGGAYEQYF. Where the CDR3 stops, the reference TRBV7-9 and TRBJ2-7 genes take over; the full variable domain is DTGVSQNPRHKITKRGQNVTFRCDPISEHNRLYWYRQTLGQGPEFLTYFQNEAQLEKSRLLSDRFSAERPKGSFSTLEIQRTEQGDSAMYLCASSLGAGGAYEQYFGPGTRLTVT.